This record looks at one T cell receptor beta chain sequence and its context. The CDR3 totals 15 residues. Deletions cut 1 base from V and 4 bases from J, with 11 bases between. The germline V gene encodes CDR1 LGHNA and CDR2 YSLEER. This sample is part of a study of blood T cell repertoires in COVID-19. Background on the study: Italy, Spain and the United States were the sources of the convalescent and acute COVID-19 samples. PBMCs, B-cell-depleted T cells, or T cells were the source of the cDNA or gDNA that made up the material.

While infection was still active, Seattle patients were enrolled and then followed longitudinally. Per the authors' pipeline: Reference gene primer amplification yielded estimated nucleated cell counts. Profiled with immunoSEQ multiplex PCR; TCRdb holds only in-frame clones, not every one. The V and J calls and clone size were taken over from that table, and D and trimming were inferred from the DNA. The sample shows approximately 250,000 clones, 75% to 85% of them seen only once. Input material: peripheral blood. This TCR derives from a middle-aged man with COVID-19, enrolled during active disease. The chain employs TRBV4-3 and TRBJ1-3; D call uncertain. The CDR3 sequence is CASSQAGSGGNTIYF. In DNA form, the CDR3 reads TGCGCCAGCAGCCAAGCGGGGTCGGGGGGAAACACCATATATTTT.